The 22 T cell receptor beta chains presented below share a single source sample, sequenced in a study of somatic mutations in cytotoxic T cells in rheumatoid arthritis. Here immunoSEQ multiplex PCR was the method, and the copy in TCRdb shows in-frame clones only, minus some. The data hold under 20,000 clones, with less than 85% observed a single time. Sequenced input: CD8+ T cells sorted from blood. These receptors were collected from a woman between 40 and 50 years old with rheumatoid arthritis.

The rearrangement joins TRBV7-9 to TRBJ2-7; 7 nucleotides line up with TRBD1. This CDR3 has 12 amino acids. CDR1 SEHNR and CDR2 FQNEAQ come from the germline V gene (reference sequence). V lost 5 bases, J lost 6 bases, and 4 bases stayed unmatched. CDR3 sequence: CASSPTGLEQYF. The CDR3 DNA is TGTGCCAGCAGCCCGACAGGGCTCGAGCAGTACTTC.

The rearrangement links TRBV7-2 to TRBJ2-2, with TRBD2 matching 9 bases. V lost 5 bases, J lost 1 base, and 8 bases stayed unmatched. Germline CDR1 SGHTA, CDR2 FQGNSA. This CDR3 comprises 17 residues. CDR3 loop: CASSPLAGAMNTGELFF. The CDR3 DNA follows: TGTGCCAGCAGCCCCTTAGCGGGGGCAATGAACACCGGGGAGCTGTTTTTT.

The rearrangement joins TRBV6-6 to TRBJ2-1; 10 bases fit TRBD1. Trimming at V came to 4 bases and at J to 5 bases, leaving 5 bases not matched to a gene. Germline-derived CDR1 and CDR2 are MNHNY and SVGAGI (reference sequence). The CDR3 length is 15 residues. As DNA, the CDR3 is TGTGCCAGCAGTTCGCGGGACAGGGGAGACAATGAGCAGTTCTTC. It yields the protein CASSSRDRGDNEQFF.

The V gene is TRBV29-1, the J gene TRBJ2-3; tentatively, D is TRBD1 (6 bases). The V end lost 6 bases, the J end lost 0 bases, and 13 bases lay between the germline ends. The V gene's germline CDR1 is SQVTM and CDR2 ANQGSEA. The CDR3 has 14 residues. The CDR3: CSVDRDISTDTQYF. CDR3 DNA sequence: TGCAGCGTGGACCGGGACATAAGCACAGATACGCAGTATTTT.

The chain is built from TRBV6-5 and TRBJ1-5, with 9 bases fitting TRBD1. Germline assignment: CDR1 MNHEY and CDR2 SVGAGI. The V gene end was trimmed by 0 bases and the J gene end by 9 bases; junction bases not matched to a gene: 6. This CDR3 has 15 amino acids. The CDR3 sequence is CASSYSGTGSAPQHF. The CDR3, as DNA: TGTGCCAGCAGTTACTCCGGGACAGGGAGCGCGCCCCAGCATTTT.

Concerning this clone: No conserved phenylalanine or tryptophan is present at the end of the CDR3, so a read error is the likely explanation. The DNA is left out, because the CDR3 cannot be placed on it with certainty; the CDR3 is given as TCRdb lists it. The V call is TRBV25-1, the J call TRBJ2-7; the table's D call TRBD1 went unverified against the DNA. The CDR3 is 15 amino acids in total, end residues counted. Germline CDR1 reads MGHDK; CDR2 reads SYGVNS. This CDR3 reads CASSELALLTGGVFG.

This sequence joins TRBV27 and TRBJ2-1, with 7 nucleotides matching TRBD2. This CDR3 has 15 amino acids. With 6 bases clipped from V and 7 bases from J, the junction kept 12 bases outside the gene matches. Per the germline V gene, CDR1 is MNHEY and CDR2 is SMNVEV (reference sequence). CDR3 protein: CASSQSSGPGNEQFF. In DNA, the CDR3 is TGTGCCAGCAGCCAATCTAGCGGACCGGGTAATGAGCAGTTCTTC.

This clone appeared a single time. The gene calls are TRBV19 and TRBJ2-1, with TRBD2 matching 7 bases. The junction had 6 bases not matched to a gene; V was cut back by 7 bases and J by 6 bases. Germline V gene data show CDR1 as LNHDA and CDR2 as SQIVND (reference sequence). CDR3 length: 13 amino acids. CDR3 DNA sequence: TGTGCCAGTATAACTAGCGACCTCAATGAGCAGTTCTTC. This gives the protein CASITSDLNEQFF.

This clone was seen just once. J is TRBJ2-3 and V is TRBV6-6; D is undetermined. From germline, CDR1 is MNHNY and CDR2 SVGAGI (reference sequence). The CDR3 length is 14 residues. Trimming stripped 0 bases from V and 5 bases from J, with 9 bases between. CDR3 nucleotides: TGTGCCAGCAGTTACTCTCCTTACGGAGATACGCAGTATTTT. Its translation: CASSYSPYGDTQYF.

The chain has TRBV6-5 and TRBJ1-3; no clear D. V gave up 6 bases and J gave up 1 base, with 13 bases separating them. Germline V gene data show CDR1 as MNHEY and CDR2 as SVGAGI. The CDR3 is 15 residues long. The CDR3 DNA sequence: TGTGCCAGCAGCCAAACTAGCATGTCTGGAAACACCATATATTTT. This codes for CASSQTSMSGNTIYF.

This clone was recorded only once. The J gene is TRBJ1-4, the V gene TRBV6-1; possible D gene TRBD1, 5 bases. The CDR3 spans 16 residues. Germline V gene lookup returns CDR1 MNHNS and CDR2 SASEGT. V lost 1 base, J lost 13 bases, and 22 bases lay in between. The CDR3 bases are TGTGCCAGCAGTGAAGGTCCCGACAGCCCGGGTAAGGGACTGTTTTTT. Encoded protein: CASSEGPDSPGKGLFF.

The chain is built from TRBV2 and TRBJ1-5; 8 bases are a match to TRBD1. The CDR3 has 15 amino acids. The J segment lost 5 bases and the V segment lost 3 bases, leaving 6 bases of the junction unmatched. Germline V CDR1 and CDR2: SNHLY, FYNNEI. This CDR3 reads CASSDRGQAYQPQHF. The CDR3 bases are TGTGCCAGCAGTGACCGGGGACAGGCCTATCAGCCCCAGCATTTT.

This chain links TRBV27 with TRBJ2-5; 10 bases map to TRBD1. The J call may be faulty, since TRBJ2-7 better matches the DNA end. Germline V lookup: CDR1 MNHEY, CDR2 SMNVEV (reference sequence). This CDR3 is 16 amino acids long. The CDR3 spells CASSPSTGGKIYEQYF. In nucleotides, the CDR3 is TGTGCCAGCAGTCCGTCGACAGGGGGCAAAATTTACGAGCAGTACTTC.

The chain combines TRBV6-5 with TRBJ2-7; 10 bases line up with TRBD2. This CDR3 region has 14 residues. The germline gives CDR1 MNHEY, CDR2 SVGAGI. V lost 6 bases, J lost 3 bases, and 5 bases stayed unmatched. The CDR3 DNA follows: TGTGCCAGCAGCCCCGGGACTAGCGTCTACGAGCAGTACTTC. As protein: CASSPGTSVYEQYF.

J is TRBJ1-1 and V is TRBV5-4, with TRBD1 identical over 7 bases. Germline lookup yields CDR1 SGHNT and CDR2 YYREEE (reference sequence). V was pared by 0 bases and J by 3 bases, with 2 bases of the junction left unmatched. This CDR3 is 14 amino acids long. The CDR3 sequence is CASSLGDSYTEAFF. The CDR3 region has the DNA TGTGCCAGCAGCTTGGGGGACAGCTACACTGAAGCTTTCTTT. Combining the CDR3 with reference TRBV5-4 and TRBJ1-1 gives the whole variable domain ETGVTQSPTHLIKTRGQQVTLRCSSQSGHNTVSWYQQALGQGPQFIFQYYREEENGRGNFPPRFSGLQFPNYSSELNVNALELDDSALYLCASSLGDSYTEAFFGQGTRLTVV.

V gene TRBV4-1 combines with J gene TRBJ1-6, with a weak D call TRBD1 (5 bases). The ends were cut back, 0 bases at V and 6 bases at J, with 12 bases in the middle. The CDR3 has 16 residues. Germline loops: CDR1 MGHRA, CDR2 YSYEKL. The CDR3 bases are TGCGCCAGCAGCCAAGAGCCGGTGGGGGGTAATTCACCCCTCCACTTT. Its protein is CASSQEPVGGNSPLHF.

The chain carries TRBV2 and TRBJ2-7; 7 bases match TRBD2. In germline, CDR1 is SNHLY, CDR2 FYNNEI. CDR3 length equals 12 residues. The trim removed 8 bases at V and 2 bases at J, leaving 3 bases unmatched. CDR3 in amino acids: CASRGDPYEQYF. Here the CDR3 DNA reads TGTGCCAGCCGGGGGGATCCCTACGAGCAGTACTTC.

The V and J genes are TRBV9 and TRBJ2-2; 7 bases match TRBD2. This CDR3 is 16 amino acids long. The germline V gene encodes CDR1 SGDLS and CDR2 YYNGEE. V gave up 4 bases and J gave up 5 bases; unmatched junction bases: 11. The chain's CDR3 is CASSPQGSGGTGELFF. The CDR3 DNA follows: TGTGCCAGCAGCCCGCAGGGCTCCGGGGGGACCGGGGAGCTGTTTTTT.

The chain has TRBV5-1 and TRBJ2-5; TRBD2 agrees at 7 bases. CDR1 and CDR2 (germline): SGHRS, YFSETQ. This CDR3 has 15 residues. The V and J ends lost 2 bases and 2 bases, in that order; junction bases with no gene match: 6. The CDR3 loop reads CASSLRGGIQETQYF. The CDR3 DNA reads as TGCGCCAGCAGCTTAAGGGGAGGGATTCAAGAGACCCAGTACTTC.

The V and J genes are TRBV7-6 and TRBJ2-5; 14 nucleotides line up with TRBD2. This CDR3 is 19 amino acids long. In germline, CDR1 is SGHVS, CDR2 FNYEAQ. J lost 3 bases, V lost 4 bases, and 13 bases had no gene match. The CDR3 bases are TGTGCCAGCAGCTGGGACCCGGGCCAGACTAGCGGGAGGGAAGAGACCCAGTACTTC. Protein: CASSWDPGQTSGREETQYF.

The chain combines TRBV5-1 with TRBJ1-3; no firm D call. Trimming pared 4 bases from V and 1 base from J, leaving 15 bases between. The CDR3 has 16 amino acids. The germline V gene has CDR1 SGHRS and CDR2 YFSETQ. The chain's CDR3 is CASSPIDGGSGNTIYF. The CDR3 DNA reads TGCGCCAGCAGCCCCATAGACGGAGGGTCTGGAAACACCATATATTTT.

The chain couples TRBV12-5 to TRBJ1-2; 7 positions match TRBD1. Germline V CDR1 and CDR2: LGHNT, FRNRAP. The length of the CDR3 is 14 residues. Trimming at V came to 6 bases and at J to 5 bases, leaving 9 bases not matched to a gene. The CDR3 reads CASGDDRVGYGYTF. In DNA, the CDR3 is TGTGCTAGTGGGGATGACAGGGTCGGGTATGGCTACACCTTC.